Detailed here is one T cell receptor beta chain. The CDR3 has 15 residues. CDR1 and CDR2 from the germline V gene are MNHEY and SMNVEV (reference sequence). Trimming cost V 4 bases and J 0 bases, with 12 bases left between them. The data derive from a study of cytomegalovirus exposure and HLA in healthy donors. With 60 Vbeta and 13 Jbeta primers, the PCR was carried out. Authors' methods: Later work found around 80 million unique TCR beta chains, with roughly 11 million shared. Clones were read by immunoSEQ multiplex PCR, and TCRdb kept only the in-frame ones, dropping some. The V and J calls and clone size were taken over from that table, and D and trimming were inferred from the DNA. This table has some 160,000 clones, approximately 9% appearing once.

The clonotype was recovered from a male donor in good health and CMV-seronegative. This chain connects TRBV27 to TRBJ1-1, with D possibly TRBD1 on 5 matching bases. Sequencing input: PBMCs. CDR3 region: CASSSLQVMNTEAFF. CDR3 nucleotide sequence: TGTGCCAGCAGTTCCCTACAGGTTATGAACACTGAAGCTTTCTTT.